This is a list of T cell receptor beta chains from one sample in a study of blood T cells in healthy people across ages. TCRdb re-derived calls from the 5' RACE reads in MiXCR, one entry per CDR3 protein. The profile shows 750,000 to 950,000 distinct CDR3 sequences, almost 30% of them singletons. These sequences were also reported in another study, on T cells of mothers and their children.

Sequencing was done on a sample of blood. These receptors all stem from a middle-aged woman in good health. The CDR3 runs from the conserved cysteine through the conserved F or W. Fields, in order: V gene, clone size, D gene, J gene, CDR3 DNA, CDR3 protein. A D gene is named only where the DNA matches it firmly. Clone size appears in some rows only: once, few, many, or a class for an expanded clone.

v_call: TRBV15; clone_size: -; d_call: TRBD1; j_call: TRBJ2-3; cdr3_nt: TGTGCCACCGGGACAGCAATTAGCACAGATACGCAGTATTTT; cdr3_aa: CATGTAISTDTQYF
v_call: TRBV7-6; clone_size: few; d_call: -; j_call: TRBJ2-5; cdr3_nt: TGTGCCAGCGCCTCTAGCAGGCTCGAGACCCAGTACTTC; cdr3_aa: CASASSRLETQYF
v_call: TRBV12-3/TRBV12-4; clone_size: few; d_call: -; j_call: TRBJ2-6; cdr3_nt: TGTGCCAGCAGTTTGGGGGGGCCCCCCTCTGGGGCCAACGTCCTGACTTTC; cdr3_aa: CASSLGGPPSGANVLTF
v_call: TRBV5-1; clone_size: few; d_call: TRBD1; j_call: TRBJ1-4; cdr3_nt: TGCGCCAGCAGCCCGGGACAGCGAAATGAAAAACTGTTTTTT; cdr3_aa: CASSPGQRNEKLFF
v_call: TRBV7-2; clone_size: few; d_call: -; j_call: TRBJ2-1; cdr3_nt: TGTGCCAGCACCACACTAAGGGGGGGTGAGCAGTTCTTC; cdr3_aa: CASTTLRGGEQFF
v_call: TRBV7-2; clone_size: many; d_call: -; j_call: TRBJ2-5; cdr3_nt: TGTGCCAGCAGCCCCGGCCTAGGGACCCAGTACTTC; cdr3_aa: CASSPGLGTQYF
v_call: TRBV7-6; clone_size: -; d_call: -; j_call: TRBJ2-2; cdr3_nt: TGTGCCAGCAGCGTACAGGGTTTTGCCGGGGAGCTGTTTTTT; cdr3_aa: CASSVQGFAGELFF
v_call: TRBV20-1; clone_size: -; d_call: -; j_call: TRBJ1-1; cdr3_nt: TGCAGTGCTAATGACCCTGAAGCTTTCTTT; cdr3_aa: CSANDPEAFF
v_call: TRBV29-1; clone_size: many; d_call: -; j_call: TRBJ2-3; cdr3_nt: TGCAGCTTGGGAGTTAGCACAGATACGCAGTATTTT; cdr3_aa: CSLGVSTDTQYF
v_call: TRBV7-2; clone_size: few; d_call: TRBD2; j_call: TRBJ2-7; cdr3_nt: TGTGCCAGCAGCTTAGAGAGCGGGGGGGCCACAAACGAGCAGTACTTC; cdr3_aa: CASSLESGGATNEQYF
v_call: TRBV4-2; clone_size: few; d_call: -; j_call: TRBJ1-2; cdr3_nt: TGTGCCAGCAGCCCAGTCGGGGACGCGGGGTATGGCTACACCTTC; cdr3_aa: CASSPVGDAGYGYTF
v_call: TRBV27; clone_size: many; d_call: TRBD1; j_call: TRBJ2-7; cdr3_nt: TGTGCCAGCAGTTGGACAGGGGTCGTCGAGCAGTACTTC; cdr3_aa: CASSWTGVVEQYF
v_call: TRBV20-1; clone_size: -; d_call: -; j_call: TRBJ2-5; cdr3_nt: TGCAGTGCTAGGTTGGACAATGAGCAGTACTTC; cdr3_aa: CSARLDNEQYF
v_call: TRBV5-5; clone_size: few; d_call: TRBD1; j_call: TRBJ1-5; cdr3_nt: TGTGCCAGCAGCTCGACCGGGACAGACAATCAGCCCCAGCATTTT; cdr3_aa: CASSSTGTDNQPQHF
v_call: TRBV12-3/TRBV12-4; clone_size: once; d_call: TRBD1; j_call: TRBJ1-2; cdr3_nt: TGTGCCAGCAGTTCCGGACAGGGAGGTTGGGGCTACACCTTC; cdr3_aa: CASSSGQGGWGYTF
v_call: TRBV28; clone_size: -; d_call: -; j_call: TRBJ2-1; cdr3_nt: TGTGCCAGCAGTGAGGGAAATAACAATGAGCAGTTCTTC; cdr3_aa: CASSEGNNNEQFF
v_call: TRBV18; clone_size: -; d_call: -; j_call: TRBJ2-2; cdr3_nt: TGTGCCAGCTCACCAGGGGGGAACACCGGGGAGCTGTTTTTT; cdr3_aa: CASSPGGNTGELFF
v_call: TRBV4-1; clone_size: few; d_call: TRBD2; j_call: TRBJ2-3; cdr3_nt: TGCGCCAGCAGCCAACTTAGCGGGGTGGGGAATACGCAGTATTTT; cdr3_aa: CASSQLSGVGNTQYF
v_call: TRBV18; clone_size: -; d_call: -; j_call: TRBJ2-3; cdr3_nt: TGTGCCAGCTCACCAATGTCCAGGGCAAAAACAGATACGCAGTATTTT; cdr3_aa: CASSPMSRAKTDTQYF
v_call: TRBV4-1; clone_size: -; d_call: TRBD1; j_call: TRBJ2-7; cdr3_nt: TGCGCCAGCAGCCAAGGCCGGACAGGGGACTACGAGCAGTACTTC; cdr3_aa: CASSQGRTGDYEQYF
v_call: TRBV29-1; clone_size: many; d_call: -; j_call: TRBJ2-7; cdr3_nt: TGCAGCGTTGAGATGGGCTCCTACGAGCAGTACTTC; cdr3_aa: CSVEMGSYEQYF
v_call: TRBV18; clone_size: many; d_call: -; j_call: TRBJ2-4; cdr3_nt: TGTGCCAGCTCCCTGCCGGCGGTAGCCAAAAACATTCAGTACTTC; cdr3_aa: CASSLPAVAKNIQYF
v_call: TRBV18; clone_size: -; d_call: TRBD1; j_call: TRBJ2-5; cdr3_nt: TGTGCCAGCTCACCGACAGGGGGCTTAGAGACCCAGTACTTC; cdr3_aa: CASSPTGGLETQYF
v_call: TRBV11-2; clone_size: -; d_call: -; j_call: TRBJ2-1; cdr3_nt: TGTGCCAGCAGCTTATGGGCCCGCGGGGTTGAGCAGTTCTTC; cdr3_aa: CASSLWARGVEQFF
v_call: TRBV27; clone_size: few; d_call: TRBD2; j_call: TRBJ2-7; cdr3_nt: TGTGCCAGCAGCTGGGCCAGCGGGGGCGGCTACGAGCAGTACTTC; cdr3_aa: CASSWASGGGYEQYF
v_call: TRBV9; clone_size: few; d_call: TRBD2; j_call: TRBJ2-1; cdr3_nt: TGTGCCAGCAGCGTCCGACTAGCGGCTTACAATGAGCAGTTCTTC; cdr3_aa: CASSVRLAAYNEQFF
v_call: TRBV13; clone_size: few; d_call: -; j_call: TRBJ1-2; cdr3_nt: TGTGCCAGCAGCTTTCAAGGCGGACCTCTCTATGGCTACACCTTC; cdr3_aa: CASSFQGGPLYGYTF
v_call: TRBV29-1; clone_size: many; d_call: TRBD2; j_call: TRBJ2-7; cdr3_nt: TGCAGCGTTGAGACCGGGGGGATCTACGAGCAGTACTTC; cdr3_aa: CSVETGGIYEQYF
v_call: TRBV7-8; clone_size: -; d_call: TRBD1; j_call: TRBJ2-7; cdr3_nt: TGTGCCAGCAGCCGGACAGGGGAGCTCTACGAGCAGTACTTC; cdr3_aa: CASSRTGELYEQYF
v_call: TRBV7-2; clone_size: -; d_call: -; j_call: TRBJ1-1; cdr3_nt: TGTGCCAGCAGCTGGAGACAGGTGGAAGAAGCTTTCTTT; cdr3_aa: CASSWRQVEEAFF
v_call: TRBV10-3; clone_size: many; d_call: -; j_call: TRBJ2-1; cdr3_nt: TGTGCCATCAGTGAGCCGATAGGGGGCTACAATGAGCAGTTCTTC; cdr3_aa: CAISEPIGGYNEQFF
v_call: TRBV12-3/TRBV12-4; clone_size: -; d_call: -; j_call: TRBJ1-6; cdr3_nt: TGTGCCAGCAGTTTTGGACAGAGGAATTCACCCCTCCACTTT; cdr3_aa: CASSFGQRNSPLHF
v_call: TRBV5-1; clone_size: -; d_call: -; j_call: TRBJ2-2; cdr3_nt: TGCGCCAGCAGCTTGGTACAGGGACTAACCGGGGAGCTGTTTTTT; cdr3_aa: CASSLVQGLTGELFF
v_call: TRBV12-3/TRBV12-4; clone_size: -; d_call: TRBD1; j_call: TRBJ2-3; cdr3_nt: TGTGCCGGCAGCGGACAGGTGAGCGCAGATACGCAGTATTTT; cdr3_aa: CAGSGQVSADTQYF
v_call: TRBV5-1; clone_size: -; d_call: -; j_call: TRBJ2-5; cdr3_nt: TGCGCCAGCAGCGTGGTCCTAGCAGAATTAGAGACCCAGTACTTC; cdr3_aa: CASSVVLAELETQYF
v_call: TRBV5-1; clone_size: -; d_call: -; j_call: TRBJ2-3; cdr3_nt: TGCGCCAGCGGCTTGGCCGGGGGCCACACAGATACGCAGTATTTT; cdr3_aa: CASGLAGGHTDTQYF
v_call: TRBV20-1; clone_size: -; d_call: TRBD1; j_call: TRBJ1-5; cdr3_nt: TGCAGTGCTAGAGATTTCAGGGGGCTAAATCAGCCCCAGCATTTT; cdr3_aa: CSARDFRGLNQPQHF
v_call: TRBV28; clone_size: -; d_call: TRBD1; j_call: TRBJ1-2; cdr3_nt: TGTACCAGCAGTCTGGGACAGCTAAACTATGGCTACACCTTC; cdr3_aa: CTSSLGQLNYGYTF
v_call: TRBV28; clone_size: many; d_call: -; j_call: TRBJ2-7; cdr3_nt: TGTGCCAGCAGTTTAGCAGGGACCACCTACGAGCAGTACTTC; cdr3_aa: CASSLAGTTYEQYF
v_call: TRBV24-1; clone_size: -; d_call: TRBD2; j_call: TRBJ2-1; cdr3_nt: TGTGCCACCAGTGTTAGACTAGCGGGGGACCACAATGAGCAGTTCTTC; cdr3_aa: CATSVRLAGDHNEQFF
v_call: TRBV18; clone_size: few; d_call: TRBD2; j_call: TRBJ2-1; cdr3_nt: TGTGCCAGCTCACCAGGACTAGCGGGGGACGGTGAGCAGTTCTTC; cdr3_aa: CASSPGLAGDGEQFF
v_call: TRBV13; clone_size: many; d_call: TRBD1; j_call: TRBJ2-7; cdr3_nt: TGTGCCAGCAGCTTGAGTTCTAGTTGGACAGGACGTTTTTACGAGCAGTACTTC; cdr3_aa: CASSLSSSWTGRFYEQYF
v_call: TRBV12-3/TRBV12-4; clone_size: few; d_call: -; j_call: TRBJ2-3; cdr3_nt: TGTGCCAGCACACAGGGAAGAGGCACAGATACGCAGTATTTT; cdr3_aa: CASTQGRGTDTQYF
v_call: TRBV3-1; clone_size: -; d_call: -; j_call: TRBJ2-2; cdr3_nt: TGTGCCAGCAGCCAAGCCCTGAGCTTTACCGGGGAGCTGTTTTTT; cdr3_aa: CASSQALSFTGELFF
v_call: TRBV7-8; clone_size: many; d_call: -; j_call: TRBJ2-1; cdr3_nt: TGTGCCAGCACCTCCTTAGGGGCAGGTATGAAGCAATCCTACAATGAGCAGTTCTTC; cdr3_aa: CASTSLGAGMKQSYNEQFF
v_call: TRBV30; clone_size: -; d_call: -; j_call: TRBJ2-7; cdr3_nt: TGTGCCTGCCTGTTTTACGAGCAGTACTTC; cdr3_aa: CACLFYEQYF
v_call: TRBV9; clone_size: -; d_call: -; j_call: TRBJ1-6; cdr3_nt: TGTGCCAGCAGCGCACAGGGAGTAAATAATTCACCCCTCCACTTT; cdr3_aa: CASSAQGVNNSPLHF
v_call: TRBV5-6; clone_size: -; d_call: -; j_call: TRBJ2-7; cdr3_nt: TGTGCCAGCAGTCGAGGGGCCGGGACTCTAACGGGCGAGCAGTACTTC; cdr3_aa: CASSRGAGTLTGEQYF
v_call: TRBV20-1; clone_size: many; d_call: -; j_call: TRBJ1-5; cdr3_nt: TGCAGTGCCTCGACCCCAAATCAGCCCCAGCATTTT; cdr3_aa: CSASTPNQPQHF
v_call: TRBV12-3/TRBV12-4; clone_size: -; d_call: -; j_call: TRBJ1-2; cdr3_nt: TGTGCCAGCAGTTACAGGTTCTATGGCTACACCTTC; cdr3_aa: CASSYRFYGYTF
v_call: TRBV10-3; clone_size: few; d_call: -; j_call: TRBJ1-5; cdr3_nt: TGTGCCATCAGTGATTTGGGGGGTTATCAGCCCCAGCATTTT; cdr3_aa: CAISDLGGYQPQHF
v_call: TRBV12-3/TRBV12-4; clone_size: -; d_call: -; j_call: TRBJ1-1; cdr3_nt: TGTGCCAGCAGTCCGCCGGATAGGGTAAGCACTGAAGCTTTCTTT; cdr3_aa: CASSPPDRVSTEAFF
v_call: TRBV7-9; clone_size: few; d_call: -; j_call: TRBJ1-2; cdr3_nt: TGTGCCAGCAGCTTAGCGGAGGGGACAACTGGCTACACCTTC; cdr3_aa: CASSLAEGTTGYTF
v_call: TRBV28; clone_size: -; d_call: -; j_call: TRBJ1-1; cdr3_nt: TGTGCCAGCAGGGTCCAGGGGGAAGCTTTCTTT; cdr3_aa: CASRVQGEAFF
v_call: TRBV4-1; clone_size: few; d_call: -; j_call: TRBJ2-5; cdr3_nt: TGCGCCAGCAGCCGAGGAAGGTTAGAGCAAGAGACCCAGTACTTC; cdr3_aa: CASSRGRLEQETQYF
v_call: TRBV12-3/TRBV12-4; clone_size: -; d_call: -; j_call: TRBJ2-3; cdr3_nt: TGTGCCAGCAGTTTAACGGGAGAGGGGGATACGCAGTATTTT; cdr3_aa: CASSLTGEGDTQYF
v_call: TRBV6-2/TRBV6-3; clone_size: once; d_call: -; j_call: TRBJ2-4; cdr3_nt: TGTGCCAGCGGCGGCGGACTTTTAGCCAAAAACATTCAGTACTTC; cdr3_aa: CASGGGLLAKNIQYF
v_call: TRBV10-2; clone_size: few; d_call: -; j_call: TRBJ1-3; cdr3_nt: TGCGCCAGCAGCGGAGACCGAAACACCATATATTTT; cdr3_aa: CASSGDRNTIYF
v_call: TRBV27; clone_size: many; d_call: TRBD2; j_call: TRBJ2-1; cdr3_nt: TGTGCCAGCAGTTTACTTGCGGGGGGATACAATGAGCAGTTCTTC; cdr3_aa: CASSLLAGGYNEQFF
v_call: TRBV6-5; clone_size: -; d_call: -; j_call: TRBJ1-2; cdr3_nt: TGTGCCAGCAGTTACGGGGGCTCTGGCTACACCTTC; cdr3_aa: CASSYGGSGYTF